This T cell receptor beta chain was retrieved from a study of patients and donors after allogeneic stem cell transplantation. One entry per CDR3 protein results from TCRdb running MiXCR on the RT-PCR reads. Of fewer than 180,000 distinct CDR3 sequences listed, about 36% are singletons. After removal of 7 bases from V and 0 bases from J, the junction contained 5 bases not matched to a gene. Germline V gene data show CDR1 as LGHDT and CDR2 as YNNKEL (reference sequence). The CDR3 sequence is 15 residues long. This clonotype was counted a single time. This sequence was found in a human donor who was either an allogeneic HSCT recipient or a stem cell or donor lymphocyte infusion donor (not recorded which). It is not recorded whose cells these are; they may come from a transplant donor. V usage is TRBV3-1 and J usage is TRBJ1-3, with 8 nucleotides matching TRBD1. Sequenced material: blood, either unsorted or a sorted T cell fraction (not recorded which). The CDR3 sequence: CASTPGTGSGNTIYF. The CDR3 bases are TGTGCCAGCACCCCCGGGACAGGCTCTGGAAACACCATATATTTT.